The 4 T cell receptor beta chains listed next were all sequenced from one sample in a study of cytomegalovirus exposure and HLA in healthy donors. PCR primers comprised 60 Vbeta and 13 Jbeta primers. Here immunoSEQ multiplex PCR was the method, and the copy in TCRdb shows in-frame clones only, minus some. This sample yields some 150,000 clones, of which around 80% are seen a single time; approximately 5.5% belongs to the top ten. Sequenced sample: PBMCs. The receptor set was obtained from a man aged 25-45 years in good health and CMV-seropositive.

The genes are TRBV9 and TRBJ2-3; 12 bases align to TRBD1. Germline V gene sequence: CDR1 SGDLS, CDR2 YYNGEE. J gave up 4 bases and V 4 bases, and 7 bases lay outside the gene matches. The CDR3 has 16 amino acids. CDR3 protein: CASSPEGQGAADTQYF. As DNA, the CDR3 is TGTGCCAGCAGCCCGGAGGGACAGGGGGCGGCAGATACGCAGTATTTT.

This chain joins TRBV29-1 and TRBJ2-5; 12 bases are a match to TRBD2. The junction had 18 bases not matched to a gene; V was cut back by 8 bases and J by 5 bases. The CDR3 extends over 17 amino acids. Germline CDR1 reads SQVTM; CDR2 reads ANQGSEA. The CDR3 loop reads CSIGLAGYIEGSETQYF. DNA of the CDR3: TGCAGCATTGGACTAGCGGGATATATCGAAGGGAGCGAGACCCAGTACTTC.

On this clone itself: Germline and junction disagree at one end, which may indicate a read error. The rearrangement links TRBV7-9 to TRBJ1-1; 7 nucleotides line up with TRBD1. CDR1 is SEHNR and CDR2 is FQNEAQ in the germline V gene (reference sequence). The CDR3 sequence is 17 residues long. In nucleotides, the CDR3 is TGTTCCAGCAGCTCGGACAGGTATGTTGGGATGAACACTGAAGCTTTCTTT. This sequence encodes CSSSSDRYVGMNTEAFF. The variable domain in full, with the rest retrieved from reference TRBV7-9 and TRBJ1-1, is DTGVSQNPRHKITKRGQNVTFRCDPISEHNRLYWYRQTLGQGPEFLTYFQNEAQLEKSRLLSDRFSAERPKGSFSTLEIQRTEQGDSAMYLCSSSSDRYVGMNTEAFFGQGTRLTVV.

The J gene is TRBJ2-1, the V gene TRBV6-1; 9 bases line up with TRBD1. Germline assignment: CDR1 MNHNS and CDR2 SASEGT. The CDR3 extends over 17 amino acids. The junction had 9 bases not matched to a gene; V was cut back by 2 bases and J by 4 bases. In DNA form, the CDR3 reads TGTGCCAGCAGTGAAAGAGGGGGGACAGGGCTATACAATGAGCAGTTCTTC. The encoded protein is CASSERGGTGLYNEQFF.